The clone carrying this TCR beta chain was counted a few times. As yet, its antigen is unknown. This sample was taken from a study of blood T cells in healthy people across ages. Study-level results: With age, beta diversity per million T cells declined roughly linearly, significantly by about 40.

Next came a second PCR, run for roughly 6 to 11 cycles, which used a sample-barcoded 5' primer along with a J-beta primer mix. Each of the cDNA molecules was tagged by a template-switch adaptor with 12 random nucleotides. In TCRdb, the 5' RACE reads were re-called with MiXCR into one record per CDR3 protein. The sample holds hundreds of thousands of distinct CDR3 sequences, approximately 55% seen once. Peripheral blood from each donor was collected in a volume of approximately 10 milliliters. Sequencing was performed on blood. This TCR derives from a man aged 80 or over in good health.

The CDR3 spells CASSLAVGGMGEQYF. CDR3 in DNA: TGCGCCAGCAGCTTGGCGGTAGGGGGAATGGGGGAGCAGTACTTC. The rearrangement uses TRBV5-1 and TRBJ2-7, with D perhaps TRBD1 (6 bases). This CDR3 contains 15 residues. Germline V CDR1 and CDR2: SGHRS, YFSETQ. The V end lost 0 bases, the J end lost 7 bases, and 17 bases lay between the germline ends.